The entry below gives a single TCR beta chain sequence along with its context. Its cognate antigen is unknown. The data derive from a study of OX40 agonist ivuxolimab in advanced cancers. Looking at the study overall: Ivuxolimab is an agonistic anti-OX40 (CD134) antibody, and patients were treated with it.

Repertoires were generated with immunoSEQ multiplex PCR, while TCRdb's copy carries only in-frame clones and drops some. The data show over 55,000 clones, 80% to 85% seen once. In germline, CDR1 is SNHLY, CDR2 FYNNEI. This CDR3 is built from 14 residues. Trimming removed 4 bases from V and 10 bases from J; junction bases left unmatched: 9. Broader study findings: CD8+ T cells (on average) carried more expanded clones than CD4+ T cells. The study found among the lowest clonal expansion in partial responders at 0.1-3.0 mg/kg.

The chain employs TRBV2 and TRBJ1-4; 7 positions match TRBD1. This sequence was found in an adult with an advanced solid tumor such as melanoma, head and neck, liver or kidney cancer. Sequencing used CD4+ or CD8+ T cells sorted from blood, obtained in a trial of the OX40 agonist ivuxolimab. Here the CDR3 reads CASSGGTEIGKLFF. CDR3 sequence (DNA): TGTGCCAGCAGTGGGGGGACAGAGATTGGAAAACTGTTTTTT.